The 16 T cell receptor beta chains below were found in one sample sequenced in a study of metastatic and nonmetastatic thyroid tumors. Until they underwent thyroid surgery, no patient had received any treatment. TCRdb reprocessed the PCR reads via MiXCR. The sample records more than 20,000 clones, around a fifth being singletons. The specimen was tumor tissue. All receptors derive from a female donor with papillary thyroid cancer or a benign thyroid nodule (not recorded which). Some clones in this sample may be carry-over from other donors' samples.

This clone was counted once. A much larger clone differs by one base, so this may be a read error. The rearrangement uses TRBV9 and TRBJ2-5, with 8 bases lining up with TRBD2. CDR1 and CDR2 (germline): SGDLS, YYNGEE. The CDR3 contains 16 residues. The V and J ends lost 0 bases and 4 bases, in that order; junction bases with no gene match: 8. This chain's CDR3 is CASSVDVSGIRETQYF. DNA for the CDR3: TGTGCCAGCAGCGTAGATGTTAGCGGGATTAGAGAGACCCAGTACTTC. Full variable domain (rest looked up from reference TRBV9 and TRBJ2-5): DSGVTQTPKHLITATGQRVTLRCSPRSGDLSVYWYQQSLDQGLQFLIQYYNGEERAKGNILERFSAQQFPDLHSELNLSSLELGDSALYFCASSVDVSGIRETQYFGPGTRLLVL.

This clone was observed at least ten times. The rearrangement joins TRBV24-1 to TRBJ2-3; 13 nucleotides line up with TRBD2. This CDR3 is built from 17 residues. Germline CDR1 is KGHDR and CDR2 is SFDVKD. V lost 0 bases, J lost 2 bases, and 1 base stayed unmatched. This chain's CDR3 is CATSDLTSGRATDTQYF. Here the CDR3 DNA reads TGTGCCACCAGTGATTTGACTAGCGGGAGGGCCACAGATACGCAGTATTTT.

The CDR3 reads CASRHTGTDTQYF. CDR3 nucleotides: TGTGCCAGCAGACACACAGGGACAGATACGCAGTATTTT. The J gene is TRBJ2-3, the V gene TRBV5-6, with D perhaps matching TRBD1 (6 bases). V was clipped by 5 bases and J by 3 bases, with 10 bases between them. CDR1 and CDR2 (germline): SGHDT, YYEEEE. The CDR3 is made up of 13 amino acids. Together with reference TRBV5-6 and TRBJ2-3, the CDR3 gives the full variable domain: DAGVTQSPTHLIKTRGQQVTLRCSPKSGHDTVSWYQQALGQGPQFIFQYYEEEERQRGNFPDRFSGHQFPNYSSELNVNALLLGDSALYLCASRHTGTDTQYFGPGTRLTVL.

Within the sample, this clone is medium-sized (0.01 to 0.1%). This chain uses TRBV19 with TRBJ2-7; 11 bases align to TRBD2. The germline V gene encodes CDR1 LNHDA and CDR2 SQIVND (reference sequence). There are 16 residues in the CDR3. V dropped 3 bases and J dropped 3; count of bases not matched to a gene: 7. The CDR3 coding sequence is TGTGCCAGTAGTATTGGACTAGCGGGCAGGCACTACGAGCAGTACTTC. It is translated as CASSIGLAGRHYEQYF.

This clone came up many times. V is TRBV2 and J is TRBJ2-7; D perhaps matches TRBD1 (5 bases). CDR1 is SNHLY, CDR2 FYNNEI, per germline. The CDR3 loop spans 16 amino acids. Trimming stripped 8 bases from V and 2 bases from J, with 22 bases between. In nucleotides, the CDR3 is TGTGCCAGCGGCGCCCCAGGGCACATTCTTACCTACGAGCAGTACTTC. This sequence encodes CASGAPGHILTYEQYF.

This clone rates as medium-sized. The genes are TRBV10-3 and TRBJ1-2; 8 nucleotides line up with TRBD1. Trimming at V came to 7 bases and at J to 4 bases, leaving 11 bases not matched to a gene. Germline V CDR1 and CDR2: ENHRY, SYGVKD. There are 15 residues in the CDR3. Written as DNA, the CDR3 is TGTGCCATCACCGCGGGGGGACAGGCGAGCTATGGCTACACCTTC. This encodes CAITAGGQASYGYTF.

The table lists this clone with a few counts. V usage is TRBV3-1 and J usage is TRBJ2-7, with a weak D call TRBD2 (5 bases). Trimming took 0 bases from V and 3 from J, leaving 9 bases between them. CDR3 length equals 14 residues. The germline V gene has CDR1 LGHDT and CDR2 YNNKEL (reference sequence). CDR3 bases: TGTGCCAGCAGCCAAGATACTAGTAGCTACGAGCAGTACTTC. Protein sequence: CASSQDTSSYEQYF.

V and J are TRBV6-5 and TRBJ2-7; D might be TRBD1 (6 bases). V lost 6 bases and J 0 bases, leaving 24 bases between the germline ends. Germline V CDR1 and CDR2: MNHEY, SVGAGI. This CDR3 region has 18 residues. DNA of the CDR3: TGTGCCAGCAGATCGACTACTACCGGGACAAAAAGCTCCTACGAGCAGTACTTC. Translated, it gives CASRSTTTGTKSSYEQYF.

This clone was observed at least ten times. This chain connects TRBV20-1 to TRBJ2-5; TRBD2 matches 8 bases. Per germline, CDR1 DFQATT and CDR2 SNEGSKA (reference sequence). The junction had 10 bases not matched to a gene; V was cut back by 5 bases and J by 5 bases. This CDR3 has 14 residues. CDR3 region: CSAPLSGRRETQYF. CDR3 nucleotides: TGCAGTGCTCCCCTCAGCGGGAGACGGGAGACCCAGTACTTC.

This clone showed up many times. J is TRBJ1-3 and V is TRBV12-3 or TRBV12-4, with D hard to call. Trimming shortened V by 1 base and J by 8 bases, and 3 bases separated the two germline ends. The CDR3 spans 11 residues. The CDR3 DNA follows: TGTGCCAGCAGTTTAGTGGACACCATATATTTT. Translated, it gives CASSLVDTIYF.

In its sample, this clone was seen a few times. V is TRBV10-3 and J is TRBJ1-1, with D unclear. Germline CDR1 and CDR2: ENHRY and SYGVKD. V was pared by 10 bases and J by 0 bases, with 12 bases between. The CDR3 is 13 residues long. CDR3 bases: TGTGCCACCCGGTGGGCATTGAACACTGAAGCTTTCTTT. It translates to CATRWALNTEAFF.

There are many counts of this clone. The CDR3 DNA reads TGTGCCAGCAGTTTATCAGTATCTGAGCAGTTCTTC. Protein product: CASSLSVSEQFF. This rearrangement joins TRBV12-3 or TRBV12-4 to TRBJ2-1; no reliable D call. The CDR3 is 12 amino acids. V lost 2 bases, J lost 9 bases, and 8 bases lay in between.

The table lists this clone with many counts. This chain uses TRBV18 with TRBJ1-2; D may be TRBD1 (5 bases). CDR3 length: 17 amino acids. Trimming left V 9 bases short and J 2 bases short, with 25 bases between. CDR1 is KGHSH and CDR2 is LQKENI in the germline V gene. DNA for the CDR3: TGTGCCAGTTTCCCGGGACTGGGAACGGACATAAACTATGGCTACACCTTC. Encoded protein: CASFPGLGTDINYGYTF.

There are many counts of this clone. The rearrangement uses TRBV19 and TRBJ1-1, with TRBD1 matching 10 bases. Germline lookup yields CDR1 LNHDA and CDR2 SQIVND (reference sequence). Trimming removed 5 bases from V and 1 base from J; junction bases left unmatched: 4. The CDR3 runs to 15 residues. DNA for the CDR3: TGTGCCAGTAGTGACCGGACAGGGGGGAACACTGAAGCTTTCTTT. Its translation: CASSDRTGGNTEAFF.

This clone was seen repeatedly, ten times or more. The chain recombines TRBV12-3 or TRBV12-4 with TRBJ1-5; 7 bases fit TRBD1. This CDR3 is built from 15 residues. With 5 bases clipped from V and 6 bases from J, the junction kept 10 bases outside the gene matches. The DNA of the CDR3 is TGTGCCAGCAGTCCGACAGGTCCAGGGGGTCAGCCCCAGCATTTT. This gives the protein CASSPTGPGGQPQHF.

This clone has at least ten counts. This chain connects TRBV5-1 to TRBJ2-3; 11 nucleotides agree with TRBD2. With 0 bases clipped from V and 2 bases from J, the junction kept 2 bases outside the gene matches. The germline V gene encodes CDR1 SGHRS and CDR2 YFSETQ. There are 16 residues in the CDR3. The CDR3 DNA reads TGCGCCAGCAGCTTGGGGACTAGCGGGTACACAGATACGCAGTATTTT. It yields the protein CASSLGTSGYTDTQYF.